The 26 T cell receptor beta chains presented below share a single source sample, sequenced in a study of T cell repertoires in cytomegalovirus infection. One entry per CDR3 protein, called by TCRdb with MiXCR from the reads. The repertoire holds some 280,000 distinct CDR3 sequences, roughly an eighth seen once, with 7% to 9.5% in the top ten. Sequencing used PBMCs. These TCRs come from a human donor in good health (CMV status not recorded). Some clones in this sample may be carry-over from other donors' samples.

The CDR3 DNA sequence: TGTGCCAGCAGTTTTCTTACAGGGGGTATACCTGAAGCTTTCTTT. Its translation is CASSFLTGGIPEAFF. This chain uses TRBV28 with TRBJ1-1, with 8 bases matching TRBD1. Germline V gene lookup returns CDR1 MDHEN and CDR2 SYDVKM. This CDR3 has 15 residues. Unmatched junction bases numbered 9, after V lost 3 bases and J lost 6 bases. Filled out from reference TRBV28 and TRBJ1-1, the complete variable domain reads DVKVTQSSRYLVKRTGEKVFLECVQDMDHENMFWYRQDPGLGLRLIYFSYDVKMKEKGDIPEGYSVSREKKERFSLILESASTNQTSMYLCASSFLTGGIPEAFFGQGTRLTVV.

This clonotype has ten or more counts. The rearrangement joins TRBV6-1 to TRBJ2-2; maybe TRBD2 (7 bases). Trimming stripped 6 bases from V and 5 bases from J, with 16 bases between. The CDR3 spans 15 residues. Germline CDR1 reads MNHNS; CDR2 reads SASEGT. CDR3 nucleotide sequence: TGTGCCAGCAGCCCCACCAGGGGAGGGACCGGGGAGCTGTTTTTT. Translation: CASSPTRGGTGELFF.

This clonotype was seen many times. The gene calls are TRBV7-3 and TRBJ1-1; 10 bases align to TRBD1. The V segment lost 5 bases and the J segment 5 bases; nucleotides outside the gene matches: 8. Germline V gives CDR1 SGHTA, CDR2 FQGTGA. This CDR3 has 15 residues. The CDR3 nucleotides are TGTGCCAGCAGCCCGGGGGGGACAGGGGTGACTGAAGCTTTCTTT. This gives the protein CASSPGGTGVTEAFF.

V gene TRBV6-1 combines with J gene TRBJ1-1; TRBD1 might be the D (6 bases). V was clipped by 6 bases and J by 3 bases, with 14 bases between them. Germline CDR1 is MNHNS and CDR2 is SASEGT. The CDR3 consists of 14 residues. The CDR3 sequence is CASSLLDSYTEAFF. CDR3 bases: TGTGCCAGCAGCCTGCTGGACAGTTACACTGAAGCTTTCTTT.

The table lists this clonotype with many counts. The chain is built from TRBV12-3 or TRBV12-4 and TRBJ1-1; D unresolved. The V gene lost 2 bases and the J gene lost 3 bases, with 7 bases spanning the gap. There are 13 residues in the CDR3. Written as DNA, the CDR3 is TGTGCCAGCAGTTTAAAGGGAGACACTGAAGCTTTCTTT. Its translation: CASSLKGDTEAFF.

The rearrangement joins TRBV29-1 to TRBJ1-1; D not resolved. The CDR3 loop spans 14 amino acids. Germline CDR1 SQVTM, CDR2 ANQGSEA. V was trimmed by 7 bases and J by 2 bases, leaving 17 bases between them. The CDR3 sequence: CSGTETLGNTEAFF. CDR3 sequence (DNA): TGCAGCGGTACTGAAACATTGGGCAACACTGAAGCTTTCTTT.

This clonotype has at least ten counts. This sequence joins TRBV7-6 and TRBJ2-7, with 11 bases aligning to TRBD1. There are 16 residues in the CDR3. V shed 3 bases, J shed 1 base, and the junction held 5 bases outside the gene matches. From germline, CDR1 is SGHVS and CDR2 FNYEAQ. The CDR3 reads CASSFGQGAISYEQYF. DNA of the CDR3: TGTGCCAGCAGCTTCGGACAGGGGGCGATTTCCTACGAGCAGTACTTC.

The chain recombines TRBV24-1 with TRBJ2-1; D gene ambiguous. V lost 7 bases to trimming and J lost 7 bases, with 7 bases between them. The CDR3 totals 11 residues. Germline CDR1 and CDR2: KGHDR and SFDVKD. Here the CDR3 reads CATSAANEQFF. DNA for the CDR3: TGTGCCACCAGCGCCGCGAATGAGCAGTTCTTC.

The chain uses TRBV2 and TRBJ2-7, with D hard to call. With 8 bases removed from V and 6 bases from J, the gap between germline ends came to 8 bases. CDR3 size: 10 residues. In germline, CDR1 is SNHLY, CDR2 FYNNEI. CDR3 DNA: TGTGCCAGCCGGGCCCTCGAGCAGTACTTC. The encoded protein is CASRALEQYF.

The V gene is TRBV10-3, the J gene TRBJ1-1; 12 positions agree with TRBD1. Germline lookup yields CDR1 ENHRY and CDR2 SYGVKD. This CDR3 is built from 16 residues. The trim removed 3 bases at V and 2 bases at J, leaving 4 bases unmatched. DNA of the CDR3: TGTGCCATCAGTGAACCGGGACAGGGGGCAAACACTGAAGCTTTCTTT. Amino acid sequence: CAISEPGQGANTEAFF.

In its sample, this clonotype was seen many times. The genes are TRBV6-2 or TRBV6-3 and TRBJ2-7, with TRBD2 identical over 12 bases. CDR3 length: 15 residues. Germline CDR1 reads MNHEY; CDR2 reads SVGEGT. Unmatched junction bases numbered 7, after V lost 7 bases and J lost 3 bases. For the CDR3, the DNA is TGTGCCAGCAAGCAAACTAGCGGGAGGATCTACGAGCAGTACTTC. Encoded protein: CASKQTSGRIYEQYF.

The chain links TRBV7-9 to TRBJ2-6; D is ambiguous. The CDR3 totals 14 residues. The V and J ends lost 0 bases and 3 bases respectively, with 3 bases between them. The germline CDR1 and CDR2 sequences are SEHNR and FQNEAQ (reference sequence). In DNA, the CDR3 is TGTGCCAGCAGCTTAGCCTATGGGGCCAACGTCCTGACTTTC. This gives the protein CASSLAYGANVLTF.

This chain joins TRBV5-1 and TRBJ2-1; 11 bases align to TRBD2. The length of the CDR3 is 15 residues. In germline, CDR1 is SGHRS, CDR2 YFSETQ. Trimming removed 4 bases from V and 7 bases from J; junction bases left unmatched: 7. DNA for the CDR3: TGCGCCAGCAGCACTCGACTAGCGGGGCCTAATGAGCAGTTCTTC. Residues: CASSTRLAGPNEQFF.

This clonotype occurred many times. This chain uses TRBV28 with TRBJ2-1; D unclear. Looked up from germline, CDR1 is MDHEN and CDR2 is SYDVKM. This CDR3 is 14 amino acids long. V shed 3 bases and J shed 2 bases, with 8 bases lying between them. In DNA, the CDR3 is TGTGCCAGCAGTTTGGGCGCAGCCTACAATGAGCAGTTCTTC. It specifies CASSLGAAYNEQFF.

The V and J genes are TRBV6-1 and TRBJ2-5, with D perhaps matching TRBD2 (5 bases). The CDR3 length is 14 residues. The V and J ends lost 11 bases and 1 base respectively, with 17 bases between them. Germline-derived CDR1 and CDR2 are MNHNS and SASEGT. CDR3 sequence: CACGRGLLQETQYF. The DNA for the CDR3 is TGTGCCTGCGGAAGAGGGCTTCTCCAAGAGACCCAGTACTTC.

This clonotype was found a few times. The V and J genes are TRBV7-3 and TRBJ2-1, with 8 bases matching TRBD2. There are 11 residues in the CDR3. In germline, CDR1 is SGHTA, CDR2 FQGTGA. J lost 15 bases, V lost 4 bases, and 5 bases had no gene match. CDR3 in amino acids: CASSSAGEVFF. In DNA, the CDR3 is TGTGCCAGCAGCTCAGCGGGAGAGGTGTTCTTC.

This clonotype was seen many times. The rearrangement uses TRBV7-2 and TRBJ2-7, with no clear D. The CDR3 length is 15 residues. The germline CDR1 and CDR2 sequences are SGHTA and FQGNSA. Trimming left V 5 bases short and J 0 bases short, with 14 bases between. The CDR3 reads CASSHSAAASYEQYF. Written as DNA, the CDR3 is TGTGCCAGCAGCCACTCGGCGGCGGCCTCCTACGAGCAGTACTTC.

V gene TRBV6-2 or TRBV6-3 combines with J gene TRBJ1-3; perhaps TRBD1 as D (6 bases). This CDR3 has 18 residues. Per the germline V gene, CDR1 is MNHEY and CDR2 is SVGEGT. Between the trimmed V and J ends, which lost 1 base and 0 bases, there was a span of 16 bases. CDR3 loop: CASSYFPGQANSGNTIYF. CDR3 coding DNA: TGTGCCAGCAGTTACTTTCCGGGACAAGCGAACTCTGGAAACACCATATATTTT.

There are many counts of this clonotype. The chain has TRBV7-2 and TRBJ2-1, with 15 bases fitting TRBD2. CDR1 SGHTA and CDR2 FQGNSA come from the germline V gene. With V trimmed by 3 bases and J by 10 bases, 7 bases remained unmatched. The CDR3 consists of 16 residues. DNA of the CDR3: TGTGCCAGCAGCTTGGGTGGGACTAGCGGGGGGAAGGAGCAGTTCTTC. Its protein is CASSLGGTSGGKEQFF.

V is TRBV29-1 and J is TRBJ1-1; no definite D call. Germline loops: CDR1 SQVTM, CDR2 ANQGSEA. This CDR3 is 13 amino acids long. V was clipped by 7 bases and J by 0 bases, with 12 bases between them. The CDR3: CSAQGDMNTEAFF. Written as DNA, the CDR3 is TGCAGCGCCCAAGGAGACATGAACACTGAAGCTTTCTTT.

This clonotype showed up many times. The chain links TRBV7-3 to TRBJ2-2; the D is unclear. This CDR3 has 14 amino acids. From germline, CDR1 is SGHTA and CDR2 FQGTGA. Trimming took 4 bases from V and 3 from J, leaving 9 bases between them. The chain's CDR3 is CASSSDTYTGELFF. In DNA form, the CDR3 reads TGTGCCAGCAGCTCTGACACCTACACCGGGGAGCTGTTTTTT.

The V gene is TRBV20-1, the J gene TRBJ2-1; D is ambiguous. The CDR3 loop spans 15 amino acids. Deletions cut 6 bases from V and 7 bases from J, with 22 bases between. Germline V gene data show CDR1 as DFQATT and CDR2 as SNEGSKA (reference sequence). CDR3 in amino acids: CSASVLGRSSNEQFF. As DNA, the CDR3 is TGCAGTGCCTCTGTTTTAGGACGGAGTTCAAATGAGCAGTTCTTC.

The table lists this clonotype with a few counts. The chain links TRBV19 to TRBJ1-2; possibly TRBD1 for D (5 bases). The CDR3 runs to 12 residues. Trimming cost V 2 bases and J 14 bases, with 15 bases left between them. CDR1 and CDR2 (germline): LNHDA, SQIVND (reference sequence). The CDR3 is CASSIKTTAVTF. The CDR3 DNA is TGTGCCAGTAGTATAAAAACGACAGCTGTAACCTTC. The variable domain in full, with the rest retrieved from reference TRBV19 and TRBJ1-2, is DGGITQSPKYLFRKEGQNVTLSCEQNLNHDAMYWYRQDPGQGLRLIYYSQIVNDFQKGDIAEGYSVSREKKESFPLTVTSAQKNPTAFYLCASSIKTTAVTFGSGTRLTVV.

V gene TRBV6-2 or TRBV6-3 combines with J gene TRBJ2-7; possible D gene TRBD2, 5 bases. Per germline, CDR1 MNHEY and CDR2 SVGEGT. The CDR3 spans 14 residues. Trimming took 5 bases from V and 4 from J, leaving 15 bases between them. CDR3 protein: CASSKDGNLYEQYF. The CDR3 nucleotides are TGTGCCAGCAGTAAGGACGGGAACCTATACGAGCAGTACTTC.

The table lists this clonotype with many counts. The chain recombines TRBV7-3 with TRBJ2-1, with TRBD2 matching over 7 bases. The CDR3 covers 17 residues. CDR1 SGHTA and CDR2 FQGTGA come from the germline V gene. Unmatched junction bases numbered 13, after V lost 5 bases and J lost 3 bases. The CDR3 here is CASSPGAAGVYYNEQFF. CDR3 DNA sequence: TGTGCCAGCAGCCCCGGAGCGGCGGGAGTGTACTACAATGAGCAGTTCTTC.

This clonotype was observed at least ten times. The CDR3 region has the DNA TGTGCCATCAAAGGTCTGGGAGACGGCTATGGCTACACCTTC. Translation gives CAIKGLGDGYGYTF. The V call is TRBV10-3, the J call TRBJ1-2; no definite D call. Per germline, CDR1 ENHRY and CDR2 SYGVKD. CDR3 length: 14 amino acids. The V end lost 7 bases, the J end lost 4 bases, and 16 bases lay between the germline ends.